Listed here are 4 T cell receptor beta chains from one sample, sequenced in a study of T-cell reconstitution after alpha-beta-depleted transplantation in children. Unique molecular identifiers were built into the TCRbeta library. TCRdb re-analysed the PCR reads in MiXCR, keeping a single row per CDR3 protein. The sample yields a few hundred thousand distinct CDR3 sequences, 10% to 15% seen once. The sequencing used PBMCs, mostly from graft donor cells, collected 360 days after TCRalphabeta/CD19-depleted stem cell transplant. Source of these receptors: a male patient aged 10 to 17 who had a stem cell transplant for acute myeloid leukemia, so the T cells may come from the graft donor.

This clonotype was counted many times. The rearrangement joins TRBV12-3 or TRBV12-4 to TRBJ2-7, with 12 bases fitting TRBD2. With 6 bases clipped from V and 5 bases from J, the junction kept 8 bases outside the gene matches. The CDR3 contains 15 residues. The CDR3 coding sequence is TGTGCCAGCAGAACGACTAGCGGGAGTTTCGACGAGCAGTACTTC. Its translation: CASRTTSGSFDEQYF.

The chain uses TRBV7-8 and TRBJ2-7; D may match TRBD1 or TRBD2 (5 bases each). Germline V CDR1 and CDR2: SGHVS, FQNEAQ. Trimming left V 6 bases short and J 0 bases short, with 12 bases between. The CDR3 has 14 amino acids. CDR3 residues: CASSGTPSSYEQYF. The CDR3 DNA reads TGTGCCAGCAGTGGGACGCCGAGCTCCTACGAGCAGTACTTC.

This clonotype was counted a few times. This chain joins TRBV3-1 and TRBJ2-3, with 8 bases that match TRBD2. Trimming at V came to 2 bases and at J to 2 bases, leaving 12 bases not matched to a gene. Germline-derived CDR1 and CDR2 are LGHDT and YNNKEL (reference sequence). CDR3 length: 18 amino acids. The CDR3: CASSQSFGSGRATDTQYF. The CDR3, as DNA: TGTGCCAGCAGCCAATCGTTCGGAAGCGGGAGAGCCACAGATACGCAGTATTTT.

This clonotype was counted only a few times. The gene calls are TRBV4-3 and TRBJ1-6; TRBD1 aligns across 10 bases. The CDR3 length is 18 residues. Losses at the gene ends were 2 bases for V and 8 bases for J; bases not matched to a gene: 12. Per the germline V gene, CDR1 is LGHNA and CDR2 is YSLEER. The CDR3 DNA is TGCGCCAGCAGCCAAACTTGGGGGACAGGGGTGTGGCATTCACCCCTCCACTTT. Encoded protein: CASSQTWGTGVWHSPLHF.